Listed below are T cell receptor beta chains from one sample, sequenced in a study of human T cells and chemical hapten exposure. From the RACE reads, TCRdb called clonotypes with MiXCR, one entry per CDR3 protein. The top ten hold roughly 2% of the sample, which has 150,000 to 200,000 distinct CDR3 sequences, roughly 25% seen once. The sequencing here drew on whole blood, taken in connection with sensitization to the hapten diphenylcyclopropenone (DPC). Every receptor here comes from a woman under 30 with alopecia areata. Some clones in this sample may be carry-over from other donors' samples. The CDR3 runs from the conserved cysteine through the conserved F or W. D genes are given only for firm matches. Clone size is shown for a subset of rows, as once, few, many or a class of expanded clone.

TGTGCCAGCAGCTTAGTGGCTACCCCTGCCTACGAGCAGTACTTC	CASSLVATPAYEQYF	TRBJ2-7	NA	TRBV7-6	NA
TGTGCCAGTAGTATGGGGACAGGGGCCGTGGCGAACTCCTACGAGCAGTACTTC	CASSMGTGAVANSYEQYF	TRBJ2-7	NA	TRBV19	TRBD1
TGTGCCAGCAGCTCCCGCGCGGGGACAGATACGCAGTATTTT	CASSSRAGTDTQYF	TRBJ2-3	few	TRBV7-6	NA
TGCAGCGTTGAAGATCGGACAGGAACCTACGAGCAGTACTTC	CSVEDRTGTYEQYF	TRBJ2-7	NA	TRBV29-1	TRBD1
TGCGCCAGCAGCCCGGTAAATGGCTACAATGAGCAGTTCTTC	CASSPVNGYNEQFF	TRBJ2-1	few	TRBV4-1	NA
TGTGCCACCGAGAGCGGGAGAAACACCGGGGAGCTGTTTTTT	CATESGRNTGELFF	TRBJ2-2	NA	TRBV7-2	TRBD2
TGTGCCAGCAGCCGGGACCTTTATGGCTACACCTTC	CASSRDLYGYTF	TRBJ1-2	NA	TRBV7-9	NA
TGCGCCAGCAGCCGTTCACCAGGGGTCCAAGAGACCCAGTACTTC	CASSRSPGVQETQYF	TRBJ2-5	NA	TRBV4-3	NA
TGTGCCATCAGTGGGACAGGCCAAGAGACCCAGTACTTC	CAISGTGQETQYF	TRBJ2-5	few	TRBV10-3	TRBD1
TGCAGTGCTAGTGAGGTGTTGGATTCACCCCTCCACTTT	CSASEVLDSPLHF	TRBJ1-6	NA	TRBV20-1	NA
TGTGCCACCAGTGATCCCCAGACAGGGGGTATTGAGACCCAGTACTTC	CATSDPQTGGIETQYF	TRBJ2-5	NA	TRBV24-1	TRBD1
TGCAGTGCCTCACAGGGGCGGCTCACAGATACGCAGTATTTT	CSASQGRLTDTQYF	TRBJ2-3	many	TRBV20-1	TRBD1
TGTGCCAGCAGCTTGGTGAGACCCTATGGCTACACCTTC	CASSLVRPYGYTF	TRBJ1-2	NA	TRBV5-6	NA
TGCAGCGCAGACAGGGAAAAGCAGTACTTC	CSADREKQYF	TRBJ2-7	NA	TRBV20-1	TRBD1
TGCAGCGTGATGGGAGGACAAAGGACTCAGCCCCAGCATTTT	CSVMGGQRTQPQHF	TRBJ1-5	few	TRBV29-1	NA
TGTGCCAGCAGCACAGGGGCAGACGAGCAGTTCTTC	CASSTGADEQFF	TRBJ2-1	NA	TRBV7-9	TRBD1
TGTGCCAGCAGCTTAAAGGGGACCCAGTACTTC	CASSLKGTQYF	TRBJ2-5	few	TRBV7-6	NA
TGCAGCGTCCCCACCGATGCAACTAATGAAAAACTGTTTTTT	CSVPTDATNEKLFF	TRBJ1-4	few	TRBV29-1	NA
TGTGCCAGCAGCTTCCGAGTACATAATTCACCCCTCCACTTT	CASSFRVHNSPLHF	TRBJ1-6	few	TRBV7-2	NA
TGTGCCAGCAGGGCTACTAGCGGGGGGGCCTACAATGAGCAGTTCTTC	CASRATSGGAYNEQFF	TRBJ2-1	NA	TRBV9	TRBD2
TGTGCCAGCAGCCGGGACTCCGTCGCCGGGGAGCTGTTTTTT	CASSRDSVAGELFF	TRBJ2-2	few	TRBV5-4	NA
TGCGCCAGCAGCCACCAGATGAGGGGAAGTAATGAAAAACTGTTTTTT	CASSHQMRGSNEKLFF	TRBJ1-4	NA	TRBV4-1	NA
TGTGCCAGCAGCCAGGACAGGGAGACCCCCCTCCACTTT	CASSQDRETPLHF	TRBJ1-6	few	TRBV4-2	TRBD1
TGTGCCAGCAGCCAAGCGTATGGGGAAGCTTTCTTT	CASSQAYGEAFF	TRBJ1-1	few	TRBV14	NA
TGTGCCAGCAGCCCGGACCTGAGAAACACCATATATTTT	CASSPDLRNTIYF	TRBJ1-3	few	TRBV7-2	NA
TGCGCCAGCAGCTTGGATGGCGGGACCGGGGAGCTGTTTTTT	CASSLDGGTGELFF	TRBJ2-2	NA	TRBV5-1	NA
TGTGCCAGCAGAGAGGCGGGGAAGACCCAGTACTTC	CASREAGKTQYF	TRBJ2-5	few	TRBV6-5	NA
TGTGCCAACTCACCACCCTCCGGGGCTGGAAACACCATATATTTT	CANSPPSGAGNTIYF	TRBJ1-3	NA	TRBV18	NA
TGTGCCAGCAGTCCCTACACGGGCAACCACCGGGAGCTGTTTTTT	CASSPYTGNHRELFF	TRBJ2-2	many	TRBV6-2/TRBV6-3	NA
TGTGCCAGCAGCCCCCAGTGGGGGAGGGACACTGAAGCTTTCTTT	CASSPQWGRDTEAFF	TRBJ1-1	many	TRBV11-2	NA
TGTGCCAGCAGTCTTACAGGGTGGACTGAAGCTTTCTTT	CASSLTGWTEAFF	TRBJ1-1	NA	TRBV12-3/TRBV12-4	NA
TGCAGTGCTAGAAGGGGGCAGAATCAGCCCCAGCATTTT	CSARRGQNQPQHF	TRBJ1-5	NA	TRBV20-1	TRBD1
TGTGCCAGCAGACCACAGGGTTTTGGAAACACCATATATTTT	CASRPQGFGNTIYF	TRBJ1-3	many	TRBV25-1	NA
TGTGCCAGCAGAAGCTCCTACAATGAGCAGTTCTTC	CASRSSYNEQFF	TRBJ2-1	few	TRBV28	NA
TGTGCCAGCAGCCTTCAGCGGGGGACAGATACGCAGTATTTT	CASSLQRGTDTQYF	TRBJ2-3	NA	TRBV7-2	TRBD2
TGTGCCAGCAGCCGAGGGTTTAATGAGCAGTTCTTC	CASSRGFNEQFF	TRBJ2-1	NA	TRBV6-2/TRBV6-3	NA
TGTGCCAGCAGTAACGTAGATACGCAGTATTTT	CASSNVDTQYF	TRBJ2-3	few	TRBV28	NA
TGTGCCAGCAGCTTAGATTCGTGGAGCGGATCCCTAGGGCAATACGAGCAGTACTTC	CASSLDSWSGSLGQYEQYF	TRBJ2-7	many	TRBV7-6	NA
TGCAGCCTCCGGACCAGAAGCACAGATACGCAGTATTTT	CSLRTRSTDTQYF	TRBJ2-3	NA	TRBV29-1	NA
TGTGCCAGCAGCGCCGCGGGAATAGCCCAAGGGACCCAGTACTTC	CASSAAGIAQGTQYF	TRBJ2-5	NA	TRBV9	NA
TGTGCCAGCAGCTTGACTGTAAGAGGGGGGCGGACCGGGGAGCTGTTTTTT	CASSLTVRGGRTGELFF	TRBJ2-2	few	TRBV11-2	NA
TGTGCCAGCAGTTACGTGACGGGGACCTACGAGCAGTACTTC	CASSYVTGTYEQYF	TRBJ2-7	NA	TRBV6-2/TRBV6-3	NA
TGTGCCAGCAGCGTCACGGGCGGCTACGAGCAGTACTTC	CASSVTGGYEQYF	TRBJ2-7	NA	TRBV9	NA
TGCAGCGTTGTAGGGACATCTTACGAGCAGTACTTC	CSVVGTSYEQYF	TRBJ2-7	few	TRBV29-1	NA
TGTGCCAGCAGCGTAGTAGAAGGACAGTACTCTGGCTACACCTTC	CASSVVEGQYSGYTF	TRBJ1-2	NA	TRBV9	NA
TGCGCCAGCAGCCAAGGTCTCCGGGGTGAGCAGTTCTTC	CASSQGLRGEQFF	TRBJ2-1	NA	TRBV4-3	NA
TGTGCCAGCAGTTTCTCCGAGACCCAGTACTTC	CASSFSETQYF	TRBJ2-5	once	TRBV12-3/TRBV12-4	NA
TGCGCCAGCAGCCAAGGGACTACCCAGATCTACGAGCAGTACTTC	CASSQGTTQIYEQYF	TRBJ2-7	NA	TRBV4-3	NA
TGCAGCCTTCGGGACAGTCTGAACACTGAAGCTTTCTTT	CSLRDSLNTEAFF	TRBJ1-1	NA	TRBV29-1	TRBD1
TGTGCCAGCAGCACCGGACTAGCGGGATCGGGCGGGGAGCTGTTTTTT	CASSTGLAGSGGELFF	TRBJ2-2	NA	TRBV5-4	TRBD2
TGCAGTGCTAGAGGAGGAGAAAGACCCCTCCACTTT	CSARGGERPLHF	TRBJ1-6	NA	TRBV20-1	NA
TGCAGCGTTGAGGGACACAGGAGATTCTACAATGAGCAGTTCTTC	CSVEGHRRFYNEQFF	TRBJ2-1	few	TRBV29-1	NA